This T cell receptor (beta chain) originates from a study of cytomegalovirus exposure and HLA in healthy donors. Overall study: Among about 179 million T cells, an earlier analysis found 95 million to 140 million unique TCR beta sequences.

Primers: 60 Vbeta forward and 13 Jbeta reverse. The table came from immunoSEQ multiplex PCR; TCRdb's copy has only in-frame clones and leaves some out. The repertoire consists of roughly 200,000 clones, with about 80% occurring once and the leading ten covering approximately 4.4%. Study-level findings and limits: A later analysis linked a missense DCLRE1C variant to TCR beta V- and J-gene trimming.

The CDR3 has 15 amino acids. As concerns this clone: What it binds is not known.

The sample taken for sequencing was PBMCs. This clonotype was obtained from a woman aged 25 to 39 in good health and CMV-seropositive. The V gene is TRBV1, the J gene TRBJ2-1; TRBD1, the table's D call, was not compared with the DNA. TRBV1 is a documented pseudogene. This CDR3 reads CTSGPGQTQDNEQFF. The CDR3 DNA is TGCACCAGCGGCCCGGGACAGACTCAAGACAATGAGCAGTTCTTC.